What follows are 24 T cell receptor beta chains derived from one specimen sequenced in a study of identical twins. TCRdb reprocessed the 5' RACE reads via MiXCR and lists one record per CDR3 protein. Of about 690,000 distinct CDR3 sequences listed, 6.1% were seen once; the top ten hold roughly 1.8%. Sequenced material: naive T cells sorted from blood. The source of these receptors is a man between 18 and 35 years old in good health.

The genes are TRBV6-1 and TRBJ2-7; TRBD1 matches 7 bases. The CDR3 covers 14 residues. Germline V gene sequence: CDR1 MNHNS, CDR2 SASEGT. V trimming: 6 bases; J trimming: 3 bases; junction bases outside the gene matches: 8. Here the CDR3 reads CASSPKRQGYEQYV. CDR3 DNA: TGTGCCAGCAGCCCAAAAAGACAGGGCTACGAGCAGTACGTC.

This clonotype came up many times. This chain links TRBV20-1 with TRBJ2-3; 7 bases are a match to TRBD2. After removal of 3 bases from V and 2 bases from J, the junction contained 8 bases not matched to a gene. The CDR3 spans 15 residues. The germline gives CDR1 DFQATT, CDR2 SNEGSKA (reference sequence). As DNA, the CDR3 is TGCAGTGCTAGCCCGCTCGCGGGAGCCACAGATACGCAGTATTTT. Protein product: CSASPLAGATDTQYF.

A few counts support this clonotype. The chain recombines TRBV5-1 with TRBJ1-2; D remains unclear. The CDR3 runs to 23 residues. The V end was cut by 2 bases, the J end by 4 bases, with 39 bases between. Germline CDR1 is SGHRS and CDR2 is YFSETQ. The CDR3 DNA follows: TGCGCCAGCAGCTTCGATTCGAGGTCACGGAGAAATTCTACGGGCCTTATGGGCTATGGCTACACCTTC. Protein product: CASSFDSRSRRNSTGLMGYGYTF.

V usage is TRBV6-5 and J usage is TRBJ2-1; no clear D gene. The V end lost 2 bases, the J end lost 3 bases, and 8 bases lay between the germline ends. Germline assignment: CDR1 MNHEY and CDR2 SVGAGI. The CDR3 spans 14 residues. Here the CDR3 reads CASSYGDFYNEQFF. Written as DNA, the CDR3 is TGTGCCAGCAGTTACGGCGACTTCTACAATGAGCAGTTCTTC.

This clonotype was observed a handful of times. CDR3 loop: CASTNLGYNEQFF. The CDR3 bases are TGTGCCAGCACCAACCTTGGCTACAATGAGCAGTTCTTC. This chain uses TRBV7-8 with TRBJ2-1; unclear D gene. This CDR3 spans 13 amino acids. Per the germline V gene, CDR1 is SGHVS and CDR2 is FQNEAQ. The V end lost 7 bases, the J end lost 3 bases, and 10 bases lay between the germline ends.

This clonotype was seen ten or more times. The V and J genes are TRBV7-2 and TRBJ2-3; D ambiguous. The CDR3 has 14 amino acids. Germline CDR1 and CDR2: SGHTA and FQGNSA. V lost 3 bases to trimming and J lost 2 bases, with 9 bases between them. The CDR3 loop reads CASSFILPTDTQYF. Written as DNA, the CDR3 is TGTGCCAGCAGCTTTATCCTTCCCACAGATACGCAGTATTTT.

This clonotype was observed many times. The chain links TRBV20-1 to TRBJ2-1, with D possibly TRBD2 on 6 matching bases. Germline V CDR1 and CDR2: DFQATT, SNEGSKA (reference sequence). The CDR3 spans 15 residues. The V gene lost 3 bases and the J gene lost 3 bases, with 15 bases spanning the gap. The CDR3 loop is CSASVGVSGYNEQFF. CDR3 nucleotides: TGCAGTGCTAGTGTGGGGGTTAGCGGCTACAATGAGCAGTTCTTC.

This clonotype was seen more than once but under ten times. This chain connects TRBV25-1 to TRBJ2-3, with D perhaps matching TRBD1 or TRBD2 (5 bases each). CDR1 MGHDK and CDR2 SYGVNS come from the germline V gene. Trimming cost V 6 bases and J 4 bases, with 17 bases left between them. The CDR3 extends over 15 amino acids. The CDR3 here is CASSPDQVGADTQYF. The CDR3 coding sequence is TGTGCCAGCAGCCCGGACCAGGTGGGGGCAGATACGCAGTATTTT. The entire variable domain, with the rest obtained from reference TRBV25-1 and TRBJ2-3, is as follows: EADIYQTPRYLVIGTGKKITLECSQTMGHDKMYWYQQDPGMELHLIHYSYGVNSTEKGDLSSESTVSRIRTEHFPLTLESARPSHTSQYLCASSPDQVGADTQYFGPGTRLTVL.

This clonotype was seen many times. The chain joins TRBV25-1 to TRBJ1-5, with D possibly matching TRBD1 (5 bases). The V end lost 4 bases, the J end lost 4 bases, and 11 bases lay between the germline ends. This CDR3 has 14 amino acids. The germline CDR1 and CDR2 sequences are MGHDK and SYGVNS. The CDR3 reads CASSGQFLNQPQHF. Written as DNA, the CDR3 is TGTGCCAGCAGTGGACAGTTTTTAAATCAGCCCCAGCATTTT. Full variable domain (remainder filled in from reference TRBV25-1 and TRBJ1-5): EADIYQTPRYLVIGTGKKITLECSQTMGHDKMYWYQQDPGMELHLIHYSYGVNSTEKGDLSSESTVSRIRTEHFPLTLESARPSHTSQYLCASSGQFLNQPQHFGDGTRLSIL.

The J gene is TRBJ1-5, the V gene TRBV29-1; unclear D gene. This CDR3 comprises 13 residues. Trimming stripped 7 bases from V and 3 bases from J, with 13 bases between. Germline lookup yields CDR1 SQVTM and CDR2 ANQGSEA. Written as DNA, the CDR3 is TGCAGCGCTTCCGGGGAGGTCAATCAGCCCCAGCATTTT. Its translation: CSASGEVNQPQHF.

The CDR3 protein is CASSSLTGAGNQPQHF. The CDR3 region has the DNA TGTGCCAGCAGTTCGCTGACAGGGGCGGGCAATCAGCCCCAGCATTTT. This chain connects TRBV6-5 to TRBJ1-5; 8 nucleotides line up with TRBD1. This CDR3 region has 16 residues. J was trimmed by 2 bases and V by 4 bases; bases with no gene match: 7. CDR1 MNHEY and CDR2 SVGAGI come from the germline V gene.

The sample holds many counts of this clonotype. The CDR3, as DNA: TGTGCCAGCAGCCAAGGGACAGGGGGTATCGAGCAGTACTTC. It translates to CASSQGTGGIEQYF. This rearrangement joins TRBV3-1 to TRBJ2-7; TRBD1 aligns across 10 bases. V lost 1 base and J lost 6; bases outside the gene matches: 3. The CDR3 loop spans 14 amino acids. The germline CDR1 and CDR2 sequences are LGHDT and YNNKEL (reference sequence).

This clonotype came up many times. The chain uses TRBV4-3 and TRBJ1-1, with D perhaps matching TRBD1 (5 bases). The CDR3 covers 16 residues. CDR1 LGHNA and CDR2 YSLEER come from the germline V gene. Deletions cut 5 bases from V and 4 bases from J, with 20 bases between. CDR3 nucleotides: TGCGCCAGCAGCTTCGGCAGGGAGGCCCCCCCCACTGAAGCTTTCTTT. Translated: CASSFGREAPPTEAFF.

This clonotype was recorded a few times. This rearrangement joins TRBV5-1 to TRBJ1-1; D might be TRBD1 (5 bases). CDR3 length equals 17 residues. Germline CDR1 and CDR2: SGHRS and YFSETQ. Trimming took 4 bases from V and 1 from J, leaving 20 bases between them. CDR3 DNA: TGCGCCAGCAGCCCCTCGGATTCGGGACGTACGAACACTGAAGCTTTCTTT. This sequence encodes CASSPSDSGRTNTEAFF.

This clonotype has a handful of counts. The chain has TRBV5-5 and TRBJ1-2; TRBD1 aligns across 10 bases. The length of the CDR3 is 14 residues. Trimming at V came to 1 base and at J to 10 bases, leaving 7 bases not matched to a gene. Germline CDR1 is SGHKS and CDR2 is YYEKEE (reference sequence). CDR3 sequence (DNA): TGTGCCAGCAGCTTGAACGGACAGGGGGATGTCTACACCTTC. Translation gives CASSLNGQGDVYTF.

The sample holds many counts of this clonotype. The chain employs TRBV7-2 and TRBJ2-3; weak D call: TRBD2 (6 bases). The CDR3 sequence is 16 residues long. Trimming removed 7 bases at V and 0 bases at J, with 17 bases between. Germline V lookup: CDR1 SGHTA, CDR2 FQGNSA. DNA of the CDR3: TGTGCCAGCACCTCCGTCGCGGGGTGGAGCACAGATACGCAGTATTTT. Translating gives CASTSVAGWSTDTQYF.

This clonotype was observed a few times. The chain uses TRBV12-3 or TRBV12-4 and TRBJ2-1; 10 nucleotides align to TRBD2. Trimming at V came to 3 bases and at J to 10 bases, leaving 12 bases not matched to a gene. The CDR3 length is 16 residues. DNA for the CDR3: TGTGCCAGCAGTTTCCTTCTAGCGGGAGATCTTTGGGAGCAGTTCTTC. As protein: CASSFLLAGDLWEQFF.

This clonotype has just a few counts. CDR3 DNA sequence: TGCAGCGTTGAAGCAGACCCGGGGGCCCAGTACTTC. Amino acid sequence: CSVEADPGAQYF. The chain is built from TRBV29-1 and TRBJ2-5, with D possibly matching TRBD2 (6 bases). Deletions cut 1 base from V and 9 bases from J, with 12 bases between. Germline V gene lookup returns CDR1 SQVTM and CDR2 ANQGSEA. CDR3 length equals 12 residues. Together with reference TRBV29-1 and TRBJ2-5, the CDR3 gives the full variable domain: SAVISQKPSRDICQRGTSLTIQCQVDSQVTMMFWYRQQPGQSLTLIATANQGSEATYESGFVIDKFPISRPNLTFSTLTVSNMSPEDSSIYLCSVEADPGAQYFGPGTRLLVL.

This clonotype was recorded at least ten times. This rearrangement joins TRBV6-1 to TRBJ2-2, with D unresolved. This CDR3 contains 14 residues. Trimming took 7 bases from V and 1 from J, leaving 10 bases between them. Germline CDR1 is MNHNS and CDR2 is SASEGT. This CDR3 is CASIFAENTGELFF. The CDR3, as DNA: TGTGCCAGCATATTTGCCGAGAACACCGGGGAGCTGTTTTTT.

This clonotype was found many times. The chain combines TRBV5-1 with TRBJ2-2; D unclear. This CDR3 is built from 12 residues. Germline V gene data show CDR1 as SGHRS and CDR2 as YFSETQ. V shed 3 bases and J shed 4 bases, with 4 bases lying between them. The CDR3 DNA reads as TGCGCCAGCAGCTGGAGCACCGGGGAGCTGTTTTTT. Translating it yields CASSWSTGELFF.

Many counts were recorded for this clonotype. The V and J genes are TRBV27 and TRBJ2-2; 9 bases fit TRBD2. Per germline, CDR1 MNHEY and CDR2 SMNVEV (reference sequence). This CDR3 has 16 residues. The ends lost 3 bases at V and 1 base at J; junction bases unmatched: 3. CDR3 in amino acids: CASSLSSGGNTGELFF. In DNA form, the CDR3 reads TGTGCCAGCAGTTTGAGTAGCGGGGGGAACACCGGGGAGCTGTTTTTT.

The chain combines TRBV9 with TRBJ2-7, with 12 nucleotides matching TRBD1. J lost 5 bases, V lost 4 bases, and 13 bases had no gene match. Germline V gene lookup returns CDR1 SGDLS and CDR2 YYNGEE. The CDR3 contains 17 residues. The CDR3 nucleotides are TGTGCCAGCAGCTTTTATGGGACAGGGGGCCCTACGGACGAGCAGTACTTC. This gives the protein CASSFYGTGGPTDEQYF.

J is TRBJ1-1 and V is TRBV7-2, with a tentative D call TRBD1 (5 bases). CDR3 length: 14 amino acids. V shed 8 bases and J shed 0 bases, with 13 bases lying between them. Germline V gene lookup returns CDR1 SGHTA and CDR2 FQGNSA. The CDR3 DNA reads TGTGCCAGCGGGGCCACGGCCCTGAACACTGAAGCTTTCTTT. This codes for CASGATALNTEAFF.

With regard to this clonotype: A much larger clone lies a single base off, so this may be a read error. The CDR3 end shows no conserved phenylalanine or tryptophan, and so a read error is likely. The chain employs TRBV29-1 and TRBJ2-1; perhaps TRBD2 as D (6 bases). This CDR3 region has 13 residues. Germline-derived CDR1 and CDR2 are SQVTM and ANQGSEA. Between the trimmed V and J ends, which lost 7 bases and 1 base, there was a span of 11 bases. In nucleotides, the CDR3 is TGCAGCGGCTACCGGGAGTCCTACAATGAGCAGTTCCTC. It specifies CSGYRESYNEQFL.